The subject of this entry is one T cell receptor (beta chain). The ends lost 7 bases at V and 6 bases at J; junction bases unmatched: 4. In germline, CDR1 is SQVTM, CDR2 ANQGSEA. This CDR3 spans 12 amino acids. This entry is derived from a study of T cell clonotyping in hematopoietic cell transplantation. Assay: immunoSEQ multiplex PCR; the TCRdb copy retains only in-frame clones and omits some. The profile covers about 15,000 clones, with nearly 95% appearing a single time and 4.5% taken by the ten largest. The receptor comes from a male patient aged 60-70 years who had an allogeneic stem cell transplant from an unrelated donor, so the T cells may come from the graft donor. Some clones in this sample may be carry-over from other donors' samples. The rearrangement joins TRBV29-1 to TRBJ2-4, with 9 nucleotides matching TRBD1. The sequencing used PBMCs, collected 30 days after allogeneic stem cell transplant. The CDR3 is CSAGQGSNIQYF. CDR3 nucleotides: TGCAGCGCCGGACAGGGGTCAAACATTCAGTACTTC.